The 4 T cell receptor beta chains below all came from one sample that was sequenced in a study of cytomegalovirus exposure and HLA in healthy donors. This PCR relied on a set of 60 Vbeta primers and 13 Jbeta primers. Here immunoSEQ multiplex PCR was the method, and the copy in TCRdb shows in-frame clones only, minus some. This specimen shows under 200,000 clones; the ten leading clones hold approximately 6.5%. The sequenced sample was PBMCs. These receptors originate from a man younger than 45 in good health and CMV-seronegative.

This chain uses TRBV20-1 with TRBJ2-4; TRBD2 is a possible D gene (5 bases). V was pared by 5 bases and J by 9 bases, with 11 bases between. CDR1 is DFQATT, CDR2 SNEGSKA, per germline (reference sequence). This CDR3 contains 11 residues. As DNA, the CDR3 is TGCAGTGCTCAGAGGGTAGGCATTCAGTACTTC. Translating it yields CSAQRVGIQYF.

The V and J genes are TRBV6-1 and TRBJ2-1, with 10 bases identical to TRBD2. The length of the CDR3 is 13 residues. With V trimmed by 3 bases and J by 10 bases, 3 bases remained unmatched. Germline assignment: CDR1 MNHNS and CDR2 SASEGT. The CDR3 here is CASSDSLAGEQFF. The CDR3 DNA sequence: TGTGCCAGCAGTGACTCACTAGCGGGGGAGCAGTTCTTC.

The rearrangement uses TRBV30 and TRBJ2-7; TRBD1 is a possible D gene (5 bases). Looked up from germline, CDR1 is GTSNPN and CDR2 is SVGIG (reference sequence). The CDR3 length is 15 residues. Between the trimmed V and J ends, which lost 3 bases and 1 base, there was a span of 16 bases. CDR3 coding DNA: TGTGCCTGGAGACTTGTAGGGCAGGGTTCCTACGAGCAGTACTTC. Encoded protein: CAWRLVGQGSYEQYF.

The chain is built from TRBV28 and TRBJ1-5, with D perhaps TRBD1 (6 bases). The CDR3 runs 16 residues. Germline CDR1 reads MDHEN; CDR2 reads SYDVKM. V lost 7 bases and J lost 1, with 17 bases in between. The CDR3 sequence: CASIGPGGWSNQPQHF. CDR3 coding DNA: TGTGCCAGCATAGGGCCGGGGGGCTGGAGCAATCAGCCCCAGCATTTT.